These T cell receptor beta chains were read from a single sample in a study of blood T cell repertoires in COVID-19. Repertoires were generated with immunoSEQ multiplex PCR, while TCRdb's copy carries only in-frame clones and drops some. The sample has about 140,000 clones, approximately 80% seen once. Sequencing was performed on peripheral blood. The receptors were sampled from a human donor in a cohort sampled during active COVID-19. Each CDR3 is given with its conserved first and last residue. Each record gives: V gene, J gene, CDR3 protein.

TRBV7-2	TRBJ2-7	CASSLEGASEQYF
TRBV2	TRBJ1-2	CASYGGQGASYGYTF
TRBV7-9	TRBJ1-1	CASSPQGLTMNTEAFF
TRBV5-5	TRBJ2-7	CASSSMAGAPGEYF
TRBV4-2	TRBJ2-7	CASSQAGRSYEQYF
TRBV15	TRBJ2-5	CATSRDRVETQYF
TRBV5-1	TRBJ2-2	CASSPGGWNTGELFF
TRBV7-3	TRBJ1-5	CASSLDSNQPQHF
TRBV5-1	TRBJ2-7	CASNSGRYEQYF
TRBV5-1	TRBJ2-1	CASSLRDSGRANNEQFF
TRBV4-1	TRBJ2-6	CASSQGLKGANGANVLTF
TRBV19	TRBJ1-2	CASRPGTGELYGYTF
TRBV7-3	TRBJ2-1	CASSSQGAPYNEQFF
TRBV3-1/TRBV3-2	TRBJ2-1	CASSLGLALSEQFF
TRBV6-2/TRBV6-3	TRBJ2-7	CASSYIPGLSEQYF
TRBV6-2/TRBV6-3	TRBJ1-5	CASSYVRVDQPQHF
TRBV11-3	TRBJ1-5	CASSLIFQPQHF
TRBV19	TRBJ2-4	CASSPRTAAKNIQYF
TRBV5-4	TRBJ2-3	CASTRGGLAGGKTDTQYF
TRBV28	TRBJ2-5	CASNPQGQGQETQYF
TRBV18	TRBJ2-5	CASSPLGGDQETQYF
TRBV19	TRBJ2-7	CASSIGAGREQYF
TRBV18	TRBJ2-5	CASSQLSGTEETQYF
TRBV2	TRBJ2-1	CASNSWGSGGRNEQFF
TRBV29-1	TRBJ1-5	CSARLTGGNQPQHF
TRBV3-1/TRBV3-2	TRBJ1-1	CASSTRGGSMNTEAFF
TRBV9	TRBJ2-1	CASSVGRADLNEQFF
TRBV6-5	TRBJ2-4	CASRPPGLAKNIQYF